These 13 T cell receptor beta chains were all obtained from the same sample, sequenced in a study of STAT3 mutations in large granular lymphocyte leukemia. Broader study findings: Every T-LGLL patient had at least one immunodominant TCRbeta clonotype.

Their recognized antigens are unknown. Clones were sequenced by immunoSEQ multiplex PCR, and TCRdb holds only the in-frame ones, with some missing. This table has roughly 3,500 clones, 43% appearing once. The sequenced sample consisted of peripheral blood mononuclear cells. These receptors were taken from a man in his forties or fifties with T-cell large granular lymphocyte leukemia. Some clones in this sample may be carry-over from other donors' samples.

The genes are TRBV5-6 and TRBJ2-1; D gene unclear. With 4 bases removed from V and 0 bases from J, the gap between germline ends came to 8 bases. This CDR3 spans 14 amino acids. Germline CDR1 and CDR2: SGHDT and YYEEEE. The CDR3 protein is CASSGGSSYNEQFF. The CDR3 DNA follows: TGTGCCAGCAGCGGCGGAAGCTCCTACAATGAGCAGTTCTTC.

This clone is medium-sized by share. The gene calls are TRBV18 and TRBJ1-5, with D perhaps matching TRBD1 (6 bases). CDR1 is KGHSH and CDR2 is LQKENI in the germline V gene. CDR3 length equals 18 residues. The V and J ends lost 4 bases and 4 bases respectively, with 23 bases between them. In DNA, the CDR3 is TGTGCCAGCTCACTAGATTTCGGGGGGCTTGATGGGAATCAGCCCCAGCATTTT. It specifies CASSLDFGGLDGNQPQHF.

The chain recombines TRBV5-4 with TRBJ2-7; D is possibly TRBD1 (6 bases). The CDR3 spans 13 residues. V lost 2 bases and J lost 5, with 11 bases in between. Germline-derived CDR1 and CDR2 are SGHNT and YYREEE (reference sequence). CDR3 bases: TGTGCCAGCAGCTTATCAGGGGAGAACGAGCAGTACTTC. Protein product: CASSLSGENEQYF.

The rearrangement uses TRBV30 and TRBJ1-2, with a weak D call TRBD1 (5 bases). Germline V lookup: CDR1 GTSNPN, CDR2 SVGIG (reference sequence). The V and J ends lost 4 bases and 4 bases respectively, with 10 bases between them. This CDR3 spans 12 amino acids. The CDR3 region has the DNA TGTGCCTGGATTCGGGGCGGCTATGGCTACACCTTC. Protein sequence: CAWIRGGYGYTF.

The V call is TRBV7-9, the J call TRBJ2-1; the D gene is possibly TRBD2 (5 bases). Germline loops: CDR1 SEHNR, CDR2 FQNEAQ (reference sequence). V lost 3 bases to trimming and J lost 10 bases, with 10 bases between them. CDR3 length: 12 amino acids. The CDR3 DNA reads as TGTGCCAGCAGCTTCTCCTTAGCGGAGCAGTTCTTC. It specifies CASSFSLAEQFF. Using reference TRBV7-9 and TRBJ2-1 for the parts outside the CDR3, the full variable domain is DTGVSQNPRHKITKRGQNVTFRCDPISEHNRLYWYRQTLGQGPEFLTYFQNEAQLEKSRLLSDRFSAERPKGSFSTLEIQRTEQGDSAMYLCASSFSLAEQFFGPGTRLTVL.

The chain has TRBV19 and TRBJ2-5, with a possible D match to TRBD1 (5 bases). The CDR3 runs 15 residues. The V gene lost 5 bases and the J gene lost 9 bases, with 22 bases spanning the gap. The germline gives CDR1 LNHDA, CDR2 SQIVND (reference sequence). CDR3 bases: TGTGCCAGTAGTCACCAGGGTCATCCTTTTAATCCCCAGTACTTC. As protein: CASSHQGHPFNPQYF.

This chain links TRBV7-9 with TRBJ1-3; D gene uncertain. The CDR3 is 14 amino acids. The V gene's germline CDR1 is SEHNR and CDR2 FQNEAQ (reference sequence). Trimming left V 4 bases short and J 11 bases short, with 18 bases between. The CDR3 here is CASSSPLLRLSIYF. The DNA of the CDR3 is TGTGCCAGCAGCTCTCCTCTTTTAAGGTTATCCATATATTTT.

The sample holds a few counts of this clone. CDR3 sequence reads: CASSAGTGVDSSGANVLTF. For the CDR3, the DNA is TGTGCCAGCAGCGCCGGGACAGGGGTTGACTCCTCTGGGGCCAACGTCCTGACTTTC. The rearrangement joins TRBV7-6 to TRBJ2-6; 10 nucleotides agree with TRBD1. Germline V gene lookup returns CDR1 SGHVS and CDR2 FNYEAQ. CDR3 size: 19 residues. The trim removed 5 bases at V and 0 bases at J, leaving 10 bases unmatched.

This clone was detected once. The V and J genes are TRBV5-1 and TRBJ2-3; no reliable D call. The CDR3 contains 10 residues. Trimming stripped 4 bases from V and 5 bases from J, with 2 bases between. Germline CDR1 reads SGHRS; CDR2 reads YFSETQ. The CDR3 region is CASSGDTQYF. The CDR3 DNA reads TGCGCCAGCAGCGGAGATACGCAGTATTTT.

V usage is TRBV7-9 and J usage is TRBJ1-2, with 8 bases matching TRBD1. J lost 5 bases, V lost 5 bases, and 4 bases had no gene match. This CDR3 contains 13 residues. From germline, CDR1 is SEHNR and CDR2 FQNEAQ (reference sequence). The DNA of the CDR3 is TGTGCCAGCAGCCCAGGGGGCTGGTATGGCTACACCTTC. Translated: CASSPGGWYGYTF.

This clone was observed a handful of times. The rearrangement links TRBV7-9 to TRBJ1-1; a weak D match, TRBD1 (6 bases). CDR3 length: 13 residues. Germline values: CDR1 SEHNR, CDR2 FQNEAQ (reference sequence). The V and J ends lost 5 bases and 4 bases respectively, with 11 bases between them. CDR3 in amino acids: CASSLTGPTEAFF. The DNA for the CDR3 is TGTGCCAGCAGCCTCACAGGGCCCACTGAAGCTTTCTTT.

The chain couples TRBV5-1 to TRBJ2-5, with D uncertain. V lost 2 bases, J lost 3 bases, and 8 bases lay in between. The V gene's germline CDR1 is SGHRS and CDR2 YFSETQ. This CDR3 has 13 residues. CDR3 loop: CASSFPPKETQYF. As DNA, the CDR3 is TGCGCCAGCAGCTTCCCGCCTAAAGAGACCCAGTACTTC.

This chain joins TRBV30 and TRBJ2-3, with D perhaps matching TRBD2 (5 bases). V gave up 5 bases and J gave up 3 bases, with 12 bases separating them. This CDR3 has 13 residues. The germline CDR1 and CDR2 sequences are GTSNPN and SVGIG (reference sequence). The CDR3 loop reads CAWCRTFTDTQYF. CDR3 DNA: TGTGCCTGGTGTCGGACTTTTACAGATACGCAGTATTTT. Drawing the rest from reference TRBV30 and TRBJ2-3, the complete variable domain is SQTIHQWPATLVQPVGSPLSLECTVEGTSNPNLYWYRQAAGRGLQLLFYSVGIGQISSEVPQNLSASRPQDRQFILSSKKLLLSDSGFYLCAWCRTFTDTQYFGPGTRLTVL.